This T cell receptor beta chain was identified during a study of post-analysis software for immune sequencing data. General study findings and limits: Compared with controls, patients had more of about five TRBV segments, including TRBV5-6, TRBV5-1 and TRBV20-1.

Included in the TCR beta cDNA libraries were unique molecular identifiers. TCRdb used MiXCR to reprocess the PCR reads, holding one entry per CDR3 protein. In the table there are approximately 730,000 distinct CDR3 sequences, about 32% of which are singletons. Between the trimmed V and J ends, which lost 7 bases and 0 bases, there was a span of 11 bases. The CDR3 runs to 14 residues. Per the germline V gene, CDR1 is SGHRS and CDR2 is YFSETQ. This clonotype was recorded many times. Its specificity is not known. This clonotype originated in a girl aged 5-17 years with multiple sclerosis. The chain has TRBV5-1 and TRBJ2-1; a possible D gene is TRBD1 (5 bases). The sample taken for sequencing was blood. The CDR3 here is CASGPTASYNEQFF. CDR3 nucleotides: TGCGCCAGCGGGCCGACAGCCTCCTACAATGAGCAGTTCTTC.